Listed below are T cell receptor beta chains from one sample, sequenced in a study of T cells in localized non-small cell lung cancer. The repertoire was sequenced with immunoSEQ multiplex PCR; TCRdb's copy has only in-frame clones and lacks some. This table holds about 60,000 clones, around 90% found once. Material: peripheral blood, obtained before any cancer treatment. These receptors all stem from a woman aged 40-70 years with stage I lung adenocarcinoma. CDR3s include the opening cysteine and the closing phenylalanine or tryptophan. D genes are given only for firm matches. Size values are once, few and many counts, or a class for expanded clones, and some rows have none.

TGTGCCAGCAGTTTGGACAGGGGAGAGACCCAGTACTTC	CASSLDRGETQYF	TRBV5-6	TRBJ2-5	.	TRBD1
TGTGCCAGTAGTATACAAAGCCCCGGGGAGCTGTTTTTT	CASSIQSPGELFF	TRBV19	TRBJ2-2	.	.
TGTGCCAGCAGCCTACGTTGGGCAGGCACTGAAGCTTTCTTT	CASSLRWAGTEAFF	TRBV7-2	TRBJ1-1	once	.
TGTGCCAGCAGCCTCGGGGGGGGAACTAACTATGGCTACACCTTC	CASSLGGGTNYGYTF	TRBV7-2	TRBJ1-2	.	.
TGTGCCAGCAGCTTACCCACCTCGCCGGAGGGTGCATACGAGCAGTACTTC	CASSLPTSPEGAYEQYF	TRBV7-2	TRBJ2-7	.	.
TGTGCCAGTACCCCCTTAGGACAGTACAATGAGCAGTTCTTC	CASTPLGQYNEQFF	TRBV19	TRBJ2-1	.	.
TGCGCCAGCAGCTTGGATCCGGGTTTAATTTTACGTGGCTACACCTTC	CASSLDPGLILRGYTF	TRBV5-1	TRBJ1-2	.	.
TGTGCCAGCTCACTGGGACTGTCTAGCACAGATACGCAGTATTTT	CASSLGLSSTDTQYF	TRBV18	TRBJ2-3	.	.
TGTGCCAGCAGAAGACTAGCGGTGGGGACAGATACGCAGTATTTT	CASRRLAVGTDTQYF	TRBV11-2	TRBJ2-3	.	TRBD2
TGTGCCTGGAACACGGGCCTCAGCTCCTACGAGCAGTACTTC	CAWNTGLSSYEQYF	TRBV30	TRBJ2-7	.	.
TGTGCCAGCAGCGTCAGGGCCAGGAACACCGGGGAGCTGTTTTTT	CASSVRARNTGELFF	TRBV9	TRBJ2-2	.	.
TGTGCCAGCAGCTTACTAGCGGGAGGATCAGATACGCAGTATTTT	CASSLLAGGSDTQYF	TRBV7-2	TRBJ2-3	few	TRBD2
TGTGCCAGCAGTCGTGGGGACGGTCAAGAGACCCAGTACTTC	CASSRGDGQETQYF	TRBV6-1	TRBJ2-5	.	.
TGTGCCAGCAGCTCCAGACTCGGCCTGAACACTGAAGCTTTCTTT	CASSSRLGLNTEAFF	TRBV9	TRBJ1-1	.	.
TGTGCCAGCAGCTTATATGGGGATGTGGGCTACACCTTC	CASSLYGDVGYTF	TRBV7-9	TRBJ1-2	.	.
TGTGCCTGGACCACGGCGGTCCAGGATGAGCAGTTCTTC	CAWTTAVQDEQFF	TRBV30	TRBJ2-1	.	.
TGTGCCAGCAGCATAACAGAGACACAGTCTCTGGCAGATACGCAGTATTTT	CASSITETQSLADTQYF	TRBV7-8	TRBJ2-3	.	.
TGTGCCAGCCTACTCACCGGCGACAGACGAGGAAACACCATATATTTT	CASLLTGDRRGNTIYF	TRBV18	TRBJ1-3	.	.
TGTGCCAGCAGTTACTCGCGGGAGACAGATACGCAGTATTTT	CASSYSRETDTQYF	TRBV6-5	TRBJ2-3	.	TRBD2
TGTGCCAGCAGTCTCGTCCCTGACAATGAGCAGTTCTTC	CASSLVPDNEQFF	TRBV5-4	TRBJ2-1	.	.
TGTGCCAGCAGCTTGTGGGATCAGCCCCAGCATTTT	CASSLWDQPQHF	TRBV5-8	TRBJ1-5	.	.
TGCGCCAGCAGCTCGGCACTAGCGGGGGGGCCGAGTAGCGCAGATACGCAGTATTTT	CASSSALAGGPSSADTQYF	TRBV5-1	TRBJ2-3	.	TRBD2
TGTGCCAGCAGCTTAAGGCGGGACGCTGGCTACACCTTC	CASSLRRDAGYTF	TRBV7-8	TRBJ1-2	.	.
TGTGCCGGCAGCCGAGGGGTTGGAGAGGGCTACGAGCAGTACTTC	CAGSRGVGEGYEQYF	TRBV7-2	TRBJ2-7	.	.
TGTGCCAGCAGCCAAGATAATTGGCTAGCGGGTGAGCAGTTCTTC	CASSQDNWLAGEQFF	TRBV4-2	TRBJ2-1	.	TRBD2
TGTGCCAGCAGCTTAGCTGGGGGGACTAGCGGGAACGATGAGCAGTTCTTC	CASSLAGGTSGNDEQFF	TRBV7-2	TRBJ2-1	.	TRBD2
TGTGCCAGCAGCCCCCTTGAACGAGTCGAGCAGTACTTC	CASSPLERVEQYF	TRBV7-2	TRBJ2-7	.	.
TGCGCCAGCAGCTTTGGGACCGCCGGAAACACCATATATTTT	CASSFGTAGNTIYF	TRBV5-1	TRBJ1-3	.	.